Below, 17 T cell receptor beta chains from the same sample are listed, as sequenced in a study of T-cell memory formation after mild COVID-19. TCRdb itself ran the 5' RACE reads through MiXCR, one entry per CDR3 protein. This sample carries 550,000 to 700,000 distinct CDR3 sequences, about 18% of them seen once, and the ten largest clones take around 8.1%. The sequencing sample was made of PBMCs or a T cell subset sorted from them (not recorded which). The receptors were sampled from an adult woman who had mild COVID-19 (a few samples of this study predate the infection). Cell type and time point are not known.

This clonotype was detected ten times or more. The rearrangement links TRBV4-1 to TRBJ2-1, with TRBD1 matching 10 bases. V trimming: 3 bases; J trimming: 6 bases; junction bases outside the gene matches: 5. Germline-derived CDR1 and CDR2 are MGHRA and YSYEKL. The CDR3 covers 15 residues. This CDR3 reads CASSHGTGVLNEQFF. CDR3 nucleotides: TGCGCCAGCAGCCACGGGACAGGGGTTCTCAATGAGCAGTTCTTC.

The chain combines TRBV7-6 with TRBJ1-1; TRBD1 aligns across 7 bases. V lost 5 bases to trimming and J lost 0 bases; unmatched junction nucleotides: 6. This CDR3 comprises 15 residues. Germline values: CDR1 SGHVS, CDR2 FNYEAQ. CDR3 sequence reads: CASSATTGMNTEAFF. The CDR3, as DNA: TGTGCCAGCAGCGCGACGACAGGGATGAACACTGAAGCTTTCTTT.

This clonotype was detected a few times. The V gene is TRBV7-9, the J gene TRBJ1-5; possible D gene TRBD1, 5 bases. The length of the CDR3 is 18 residues. Germline V gene sequence: CDR1 SEHNR, CDR2 FQNEAQ (reference sequence). Trimming took 3 bases from V and 2 from J, leaving 20 bases between them. In DNA, the CDR3 is TGTGCCAGCAGCTTTGGGGATCAGGGACGGGTTGGCAATCAGCCCCAGCATTTT. Its protein is CASSFGDQGRVGNQPQHF.

This clonotype showed up just a few times. The chain uses TRBV20-1 and TRBJ1-2; D gene ambiguous. V lost 0 bases, J lost 8 bases, and 22 bases lay in between. This CDR3 has 16 residues. The germline V gene encodes CDR1 DFQATT and CDR2 SNEGSKA (reference sequence). This chain's CDR3 is CSAREIGPAGLGGYTF. In nucleotides, the CDR3 is TGCAGTGCTAGAGAAATTGGGCCGGCTGGGCTGGGGGGCTACACCTTC.

The V and J genes are TRBV29-1 and TRBJ2-1, with a possible D match to TRBD1 (5 bases). The CDR3 runs 11 residues. V lost 3 bases and J 6 bases, leaving 6 bases between the germline ends. Germline-derived CDR1 and CDR2 are SQVTM and ANQGSEA. CDR3 DNA sequence: TGCAGCGTTGAGGACACCAATGAGCAGTTCTTC. Its protein is CSVEDTNEQFF.

This clonotype was detected ten times or more. DNA of the CDR3: TGTGCCAGCAGCTCCCAACCCCCTACTAGCTCCTACAATGAGCAGTTCTTC. Amino acids: CASSSQPPTSSYNEQFF. The chain combines TRBV11-2 with TRBJ2-1; maybe TRBD2 (5 bases). Looked up from germline, CDR1 is SGHAT and CDR2 is FQNNGV. The CDR3 sequence is 17 residues long. V lost 4 bases to trimming and J lost 0 bases, with 16 bases between them.

Many counts were recorded for this clonotype. This chain uses TRBV7-9 with TRBJ2-2; no definite D call. This CDR3 comprises 16 residues. The V end lost 6 bases, the J end lost 0 bases, and 14 bases lay between the germline ends. Germline CDR1 SEHNR, CDR2 FQNEAQ (reference sequence). The CDR3 here is CASSPHSWANTGELFF. Here the CDR3 DNA reads TGTGCCAGCAGTCCCCATAGCTGGGCGAACACCGGGGAGCTGTTTTTT.

The V and J genes are TRBV5-1 and TRBJ2-3; D may be TRBD2 (6 bases). V dropped 4 bases and J dropped 1 base, with 19 bases sitting between them. Germline CDR1 is SGHRS and CDR2 is YFSETQ. This CDR3 comprises 17 residues. Here the CDR3 reads CASSRAGEAMGTDTQYF. The CDR3 nucleotides are TGCGCCAGCAGCCGGGCCGGGGAGGCGATGGGCACAGATACGCAGTATTTT.

This clonotype has only a few counts. V gene TRBV7-2 combines with J gene TRBJ1-2; D perhaps matches TRBD1 (5 bases). The CDR3 is made up of 14 amino acids. The ends were cut back, 2 bases at V and 4 bases at J, with 11 bases in the middle. Germline V gene sequence: CDR1 SGHTA, CDR2 FQGNSA. CDR3 amino acids: CASSLTGALYGYTF. CDR3 DNA: TGTGCCAGCAGCTTAACAGGTGCCCTCTATGGCTACACCTTC.

This chain links TRBV29-1 with TRBJ1-1; D not resolved. This CDR3 is 14 amino acids long. Germline V gives CDR1 SQVTM, CDR2 ANQGSEA. The V end lost 1 base, the J end lost 1 base, and 10 bases lay between the germline ends. The CDR3 DNA reads as TGCAGCGTTGAAGTAGTTACCTCGAACACTGAAGCTTTCTTT. It translates to CSVEVVTSNTEAFF.

J is TRBJ2-5 and V is TRBV18; 9 positions match TRBD2. V lost 0 bases and J lost 4; bases outside the gene matches: 6. The CDR3 spans 16 residues. Germline CDR1 and CDR2: KGHSH and LQKENI. CDR3 sequence: CASSPPSLAGGETQYF. CDR3 nucleotide sequence: TGTGCCAGCTCACCACCCTCACTAGCGGGCGGAGAGACCCAGTACTTC.

The chain combines TRBV7-3 with TRBJ1-1, with no clear D. The CDR3 contains 17 residues. Germline V gene data show CDR1 as SGHTA and CDR2 as FQGTGA. Trimming removed 2 bases at V and 4 bases at J, with 20 bases between. The CDR3 nucleotides are TGTGCCAGCAGCTTACGGCCAGTAGCGGTGATGGGCACTGAAGCTTTCTTT. Amino acid sequence: CASSLRPVAVMGTEAFF. The full variable domain, its missing parts supplied by reference TRBV7-3 and TRBJ1-1, is GAGVSQTPSNKVTEKGKYVELRCDPISGHTALYWYRQSLGQGPEFLIYFQGTGAADDSGLPNDRFFAVRPEGSVSTLKIQRTERGDSAVYLCASSLRPVAVMGTEAFFGQGTRLTVV.

This clonotype was detected ten times or more. The rearrangement links TRBV12-3 or TRBV12-4 to TRBJ2-2; no clear D. The CDR3 is 13 residues long. The V gene lost 2 bases and the J gene lost 4 bases, with 5 bases spanning the gap. CDR3 in amino acids: CASSLRSTGELFF. Written as DNA, the CDR3 is TGTGCCAGCAGTTTACGTTCCACCGGGGAGCTGTTTTTT.

The chain employs TRBV7-9 and TRBJ1-1; D is unresolved. The ends were cut back, 5 bases at V and 6 bases at J, with 13 bases in the middle. Germline values: CDR1 SEHNR, CDR2 FQNEAQ (reference sequence). The CDR3 contains 13 residues. The CDR3 here is CASSHGLSPEAFF. The CDR3 coding sequence is TGTGCCAGCAGCCACGGATTGAGTCCTGAAGCTTTCTTT.

This chain uses TRBV20-1 with TRBJ1-1, with TRBD1 matching over 8 bases. The CDR3 covers 13 residues. V shed 5 bases, J shed 8 bases, and the junction held 10 bases outside the gene matches. The germline CDR1 and CDR2 sequences are DFQATT and SNEGSKA (reference sequence). In nucleotides, the CDR3 is TGCAGTGCTCGGGGACAGGCCCCCAAGGAAGCTTTCTTT. It is translated as CSARGQAPKEAFF.

This clonotype has a handful of counts. The V call is TRBV19, the J call TRBJ1-5; 8 bases are shared with TRBD1. CDR1 is LNHDA and CDR2 is SQIVND in the germline V gene (reference sequence). The CDR3 length is 14 residues. After removal of 7 bases from V and 8 bases from J, the junction contained 10 bases not matched to a gene. This CDR3 is CASTRTGTLEPQHF. The CDR3 nucleotides are TGTGCCAGTACCCGGACAGGGACCCTGGAGCCCCAGCATTTT.

V usage is TRBV29-1 and J usage is TRBJ1-1; D is undetermined. Trimming removed 3 bases from V and 0 bases from J, with 8 bases in between. The CDR3 spans 13 residues. Germline V lookup: CDR1 SQVTM, CDR2 ANQGSEA. The DNA of the CDR3 is TGCAGCGTTGACAGCTCCATGAACACTGAAGCTTTCTTT. The encoded protein is CSVDSSMNTEAFF.